A selection of T cell receptor beta chains follows, all from one sample in a study of T cell responses to AZD1222 COVID-19 vaccine. Method: immunoSEQ multiplex PCR; TCRdb's copy keeps in-frame clones and lacks some. This table holds hundreds of thousands of clones, approximately 94% found once. The specimen comprised peripheral blood, sampled 28 days after the second AZD1222 dose. These receptors originate from an adult who received the AZD1222 COVID-19 vaccine. Both conserved end residues are part of each CDR3. Fields, in order: V gene, J gene, CDR3 protein.

V gene: TRBV5-1; J gene: TRBJ2-7; CDR3 protein: CASSLGDGSVYEQYF
V gene: TRBV7-6; J gene: TRBJ2-3; CDR3 protein: CASSGDTQYF
V gene: TRBV2; J gene: TRBJ1-5; CDR3 protein: CASRGASNQPQHF
V gene: TRBV7-8; J gene: TRBJ1-2; CDR3 protein: CASRLDRGHRNYGYTF
V gene: TRBV5-1; J gene: TRBJ1-1; CDR3 protein: CASGGQQNTEAFF
V gene: TRBV13; J gene: TRBJ2-3; CDR3 protein: CASSPSLAGFTDTQYF
V gene: TRBV9; J gene: TRBJ2-2; CDR3 protein: CASSVGGGDTGELFF
V gene: TRBV11-2; J gene: TRBJ1-2; CDR3 protein: CASREGYEGYTF
V gene: TRBV27; J gene: TRBJ2-3; CDR3 protein: CASSLQSAGATLVTQYF
V gene: TRBV19; J gene: TRBJ1-5; CDR3 protein: CASSIVVGRQPQHF
V gene: TRBV5-1; J gene: TRBJ2-3; CDR3 protein: CASSLEGRGTDTQYF
V gene: TRBV5-1; J gene: TRBJ1-4; CDR3 protein: CASSLSGTTEKLFF
V gene: TRBV7-2; J gene: TRBJ1-6; CDR3 protein: CASSPQADNSPLHF